This T cell receptor (beta chain) was retrieved from a study of blood T cell repertoires in COVID-19. Overall study: T cells, B-cell-depleted T cells, or PBMCs supplied cDNA or gDNA.

Authors' data handling: The assay estimated nucleated cells by amplifying reference gene primers. Libraries were prepared by immunoSEQ multiplex PCR; TCRdb keeps only in-frame clonotypes and omits some of them. The V and J calls and clone size come from that table; D and trimming were worked out from the DNA. The repertoire holds about 150,000 clones, with about 85% as singletons. V was cut by 5 bases and J by 4 bases, with 18 bases left in between. Germline CDR1 reads LNHDA; CDR2 reads SQIVND (reference sequence). The CDR3 has 16 residues. The chain couples TRBV19 to TRBJ1-3; the D gene is possibly TRBD1 (5 bases). The sequencing sample was made of peripheral blood. The sequence was collected from an older woman with COVID-19, enrolled during active disease. The CDR3 DNA reads as TGTGCCAGTAGTCCTTGGACGGGCAGGGAAGGAAACACCATATATTTT. Its translation: CASSPWTGREGNTIYF.